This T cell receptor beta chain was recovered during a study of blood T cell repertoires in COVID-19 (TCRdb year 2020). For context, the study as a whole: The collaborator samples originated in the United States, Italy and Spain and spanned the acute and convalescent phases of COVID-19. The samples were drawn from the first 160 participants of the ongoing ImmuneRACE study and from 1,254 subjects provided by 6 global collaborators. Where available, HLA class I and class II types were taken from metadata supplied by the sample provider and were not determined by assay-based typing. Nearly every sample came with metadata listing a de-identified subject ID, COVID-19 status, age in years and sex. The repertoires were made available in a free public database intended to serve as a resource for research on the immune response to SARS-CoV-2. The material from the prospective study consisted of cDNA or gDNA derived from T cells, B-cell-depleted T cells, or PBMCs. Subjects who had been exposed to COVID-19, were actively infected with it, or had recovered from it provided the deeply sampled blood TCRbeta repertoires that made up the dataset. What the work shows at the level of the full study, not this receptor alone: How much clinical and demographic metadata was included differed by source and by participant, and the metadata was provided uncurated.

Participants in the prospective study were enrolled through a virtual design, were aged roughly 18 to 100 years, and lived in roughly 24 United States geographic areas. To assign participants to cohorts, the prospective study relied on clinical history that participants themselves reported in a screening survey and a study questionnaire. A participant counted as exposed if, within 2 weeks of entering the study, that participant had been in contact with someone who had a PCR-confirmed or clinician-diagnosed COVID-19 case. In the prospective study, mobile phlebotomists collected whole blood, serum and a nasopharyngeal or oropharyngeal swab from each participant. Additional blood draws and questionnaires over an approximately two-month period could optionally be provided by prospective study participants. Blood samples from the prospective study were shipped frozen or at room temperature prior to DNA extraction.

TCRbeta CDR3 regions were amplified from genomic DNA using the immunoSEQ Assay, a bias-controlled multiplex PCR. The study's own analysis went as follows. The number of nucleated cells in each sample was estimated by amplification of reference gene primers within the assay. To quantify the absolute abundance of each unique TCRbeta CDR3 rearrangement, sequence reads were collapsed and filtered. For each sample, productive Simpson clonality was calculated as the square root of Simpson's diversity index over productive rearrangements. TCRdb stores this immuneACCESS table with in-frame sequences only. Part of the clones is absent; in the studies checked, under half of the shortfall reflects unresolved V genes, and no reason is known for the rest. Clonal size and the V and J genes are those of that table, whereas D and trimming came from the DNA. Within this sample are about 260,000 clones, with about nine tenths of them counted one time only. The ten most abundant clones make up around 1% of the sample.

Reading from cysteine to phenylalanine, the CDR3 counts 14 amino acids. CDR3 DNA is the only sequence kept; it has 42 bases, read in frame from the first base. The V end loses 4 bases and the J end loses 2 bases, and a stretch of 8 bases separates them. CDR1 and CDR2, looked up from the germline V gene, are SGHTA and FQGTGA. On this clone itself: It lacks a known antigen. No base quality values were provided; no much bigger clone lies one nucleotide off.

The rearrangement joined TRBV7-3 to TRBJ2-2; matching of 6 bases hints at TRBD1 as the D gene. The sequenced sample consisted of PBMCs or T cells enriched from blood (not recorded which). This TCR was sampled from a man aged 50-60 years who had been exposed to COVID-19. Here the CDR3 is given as CASSSGQNTGELFF. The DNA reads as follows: TGTGCCAGCAGCTCGGGACAAAACACCGGGGAGCTGTTTTTT.